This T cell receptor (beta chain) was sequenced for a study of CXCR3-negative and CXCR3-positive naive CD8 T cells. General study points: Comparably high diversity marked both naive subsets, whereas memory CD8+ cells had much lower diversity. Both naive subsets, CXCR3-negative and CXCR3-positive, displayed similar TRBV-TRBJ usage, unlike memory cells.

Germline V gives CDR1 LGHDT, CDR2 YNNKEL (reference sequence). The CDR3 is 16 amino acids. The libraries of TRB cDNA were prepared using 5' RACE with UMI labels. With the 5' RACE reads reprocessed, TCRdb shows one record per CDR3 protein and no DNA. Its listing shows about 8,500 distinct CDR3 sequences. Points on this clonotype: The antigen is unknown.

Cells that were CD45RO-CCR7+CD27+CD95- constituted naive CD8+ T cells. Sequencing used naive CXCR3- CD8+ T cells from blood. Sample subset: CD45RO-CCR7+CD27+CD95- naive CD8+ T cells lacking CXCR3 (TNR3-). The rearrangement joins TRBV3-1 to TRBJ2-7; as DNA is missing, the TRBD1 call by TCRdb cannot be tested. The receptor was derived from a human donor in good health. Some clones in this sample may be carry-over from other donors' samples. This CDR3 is CASSQPGGSGRYEQYF.